These T cell receptor beta chains were read from a single sample in a study of a mutant IDH1 vaccine in newly diagnosed glioma. Their antigen targets remain unknown. The protocol was immunoSEQ multiplex PCR, while the TCRdb copy is restricted to in-frame clones and leaves out a portion. This sample has about 60,000 clones, with approximately 80% found just once. Here the sequenced sample was PBMCs, taken from a glioma patient whose treatment included an IDH1 peptide vaccine. These receptors came from a man younger than 40 with glioma. Both conserved end residues are trimmed from each CDR3. Fields, in order: J gene, V gene, D gene, CDR3 length, CDR3 protein. D genes are given only for firm matches.

J gene: TRBJ2-7; V gene: TRBV9; D gene: -; CDR3 length: 11; CDR3 protein: ASSGGGPYEQY
J gene: TRBJ2-4; V gene: TRBV10-3; D gene: -; CDR3 length: 13; CDR3 protein: AISESTDSRNIQY
J gene: TRBJ1-6; V gene: TRBV7-9; D gene: -; CDR3 length: 13; CDR3 protein: ASSLVGQSNSPLH
J gene: TRBJ2-7; V gene: TRBV20-1; D gene: -; CDR3 length: 8; CDR3 protein: SAKSHEQY
J gene: TRBJ1-5; V gene: TRBV11-2; D gene: -; CDR3 length: 13; CDR3 protein: ASSLSWRGNQPQH
J gene: TRBJ1-1; V gene: TRBV29-1; D gene: -; CDR3 length: 8; CDR3 protein: SVHTHEAF
J gene: TRBJ2-2; V gene: TRBV5-4; D gene: TRBD1; CDR3 length: 15; CDR3 protein: ASSFFRDSEGTGELF
J gene: TRBJ2-7; V gene: TRBV10-2; D gene: -; CDR3 length: 12; CDR3 protein: ASTAPKGGYEQY
J gene: TRBJ1-4; V gene: TRBV11-2; D gene: TRBD1; CDR3 length: 16; CDR3 protein: ASSLDLKWDSLNEKLF
J gene: TRBJ1-2; V gene: TRBV7-9; D gene: -; CDR3 length: 13; CDR3 protein: ASSPSAGSNYGYT
J gene: TRBJ1-2; V gene: TRBV30; D gene: -; CDR3 length: 12; CDR3 protein: AWHIIPGFYGYT
J gene: TRBJ1-1; V gene: TRBV5-6; D gene: -; CDR3 length: 13; CDR3 protein: ASSLVRSHNTEAF
J gene: TRBJ2-7; V gene: TRBV7-8; D gene: -; CDR3 length: 13; CDR3 protein: ASSLSDRSSYEQY
J gene: TRBJ2-7; V gene: TRBV6-1; D gene: -; CDR3 length: 11; CDR3 protein: ASSDRGWREQY
J gene: -; V gene: TRBV6-1; D gene: -; CDR3 length: 13; CDR3 protein: ASSELQVTFYEQY
J gene: TRBJ2-7; V gene: TRBV7-9; D gene: -; CDR3 length: 12; CDR3 protein: ASQFGVSTYEQY
J gene: TRBJ1-2; V gene: TRBV5-1; D gene: TRBD1; CDR3 length: 15; CDR3 protein: ASSAGQGIMREDGYT
J gene: TRBJ2-3; V gene: TRBV6-4; D gene: -; CDR3 length: 11; CDR3 protein: ASSDKATDTQY
J gene: TRBJ2-2; V gene: TRBV6-5; D gene: -; CDR3 length: 13; CDR3 protein: ASSYRAGLTGELF
J gene: TRBJ1-4; V gene: TRBV4-1; D gene: -; CDR3 length: 13; CDR3 protein: ASSQTGVWGEKLF
J gene: TRBJ2-2; V gene: TRBV10-2; D gene: TRBD1; CDR3 length: 13; CDR3 protein: ASSIDRGPAGELF
J gene: TRBJ2-7; V gene: TRBV7-9; D gene: -; CDR3 length: 10; CDR3 protein: ASSPGNYEQY
J gene: TRBJ2-5; V gene: TRBV6-1; D gene: TRBD1; CDR3 length: 13; CDR3 protein: ASKQTGGYTETQY
J gene: TRBJ1-5; V gene: TRBV6-6; D gene: -; CDR3 length: 13; CDR3 protein: ASSYSGEDHQPQH
J gene: TRBJ2-3; V gene: TRBV6-4; D gene: TRBD2; CDR3 length: 13; CDR3 protein: ASSRSGGATDTQY
J gene: TRBJ1-5; V gene: TRBV15; D gene: -; CDR3 length: 13; CDR3 protein: ATSSVKGKGQPQH
J gene: TRBJ1-3; V gene: TRBV7-9; D gene: -; CDR3 length: 14; CDR3 protein: ASSLVGGAAGNTIY
J gene: TRBJ1-1; V gene: TRBV6-1; D gene: TRBD1; CDR3 length: 12; CDR3 protein: ASRRPTGWTEAF
J gene: TRBJ1-2; V gene: TRBV5-1; D gene: -; CDR3 length: 15; CDR3 protein: ASSLAGIRGVEYGYT
J gene: TRBJ1-2; V gene: TRBV29-1; D gene: TRBD1; CDR3 length: 11; CDR3 protein: SVPGQGEHGYT
J gene: TRBJ2-2; V gene: TRBV9; D gene: TRBD2; CDR3 length: 13; CDR3 protein: ASSSGTTNTGELF
J gene: TRBJ1-2; V gene: TRBV10-3; D gene: TRBD1; CDR3 length: 14; CDR3 protein: AISEGETGGTYGYT
J gene: TRBJ2-6; V gene: TRBV5-6; D gene: -; CDR3 length: 11; CDR3 protein: ASAPAGANVLT
J gene: TRBJ2-3; V gene: TRBV2; D gene: TRBD2; CDR3 length: 13; CDR3 protein: ASSSERGSTDTQY
J gene: TRBJ2-7; V gene: TRBV18; D gene: -; CDR3 length: 14; CDR3 protein: ASSGPFQGGTYEQY
J gene: TRBJ2-5; V gene: TRBV19; D gene: -; CDR3 length: 13; CDR3 protein: ASSSRGQGHETQY
J gene: TRBJ2-6; V gene: TRBV4-2; D gene: TRBD1; CDR3 length: 17; CDR3 protein: ASSSGPGQGDSGANVLT
J gene: TRBJ1-2; V gene: TRBV2; D gene: TRBD1; CDR3 length: 13; CDR3 protein: ASSKDRGTNYGYT
J gene: TRBJ2-1; V gene: TRBV18; D gene: TRBD1; CDR3 length: 12; CDR3 protein: ASSRTGIYNEQF
J gene: TRBJ2-1; V gene: TRBV19; D gene: -; CDR3 length: 12; CDR3 protein: ASSIEGTAGEQF
J gene: TRBJ1-2; V gene: TRBV2; D gene: -; CDR3 length: 10; CDR3 protein: ASRDISYGYT
J gene: TRBJ1-4; V gene: TRBV28; D gene: TRBD1; CDR3 length: 16; CDR3 protein: ASSFVGRGVAGYEKLF
J gene: TRBJ2-7; V gene: TRBV10-3; D gene: -; CDR3 length: 14; CDR3 protein: AISESYSGINSKQY
J gene: TRBJ1-6; V gene: TRBV19; D gene: -; CDR3 length: 14; CDR3 protein: ASSLPRQRASSPLH
J gene: TRBJ1-3; V gene: TRBV13; D gene: -; CDR3 length: 13; CDR3 protein: ASSPYVSRGNTIY
J gene: TRBJ1-4; V gene: TRBV2; D gene: -; CDR3 length: 12; CDR3 protein: ASSGRKTNEKLF
J gene: TRBJ2-1; V gene: TRBV27; D gene: TRBD2; CDR3 length: 12; CDR3 protein: ASSLAGGYNEQF
J gene: TRBJ2-7; V gene: TRBV5-1; D gene: -; CDR3 length: 11; CDR3 protein: ASSLEQGGGQY